This is a list of T cell receptor beta chains from one sample in a study of cytomegalovirus exposure and HLA in healthy donors. Here immunoSEQ multiplex PCR was the method, and the copy in TCRdb shows in-frame clones only, minus some. This sample's clone table lists some 75,000 clones. What was sequenced was PBMCs. Source of these receptors: a female donor in good health and CMV-seropositive. Both conserved end residues are part of each CDR3. The D gene is left open where the match is weak.

v_call,d_call,j_call,cdr3_nt,cdr3_aa
TRBV5-1,-,TRBJ1-2,TGCGCCAGCAGCTTCACGGGTGAGGAAAACTATGGCTACACCTTC,CASSFTGEENYGYTF
TRBV7-8,-,TRBJ1-5,TGTGCCAGCAGCTTCGACAGGAGCAATCAGCCCCAGCATTTT,CASSFDRSNQPQHF
TRBV7-9,TRBD1,TRBJ2-7,TGTGCCAGCAGCTTAATTGAGACAGGGGGGTCCTACGAGCAGTACTTC,CASSLIETGGSYEQYF
TRBV19,-,TRBJ1-1,TGTGCCAGTACCAACTGGGGGGGAGAAGCTTTCTTT,CASTNWGGEAFF
TRBV28,-,TRBJ2-7,TGTGCCAGCAGCCCACCCGACAGGAATTACTACGAGCAGTACTTC,CASSPPDRNYYEQYF
TRBV19,TRBD1,TRBJ2-7,TGTGCCAGTAGTATGATGGACAGGGGGGGTTCCTACGAGCAGTACTTC,CASSMMDRGGSYEQYF
TRBV11-2,-,TRBJ1-1,TGTGCCAGCAGCTTAGCCCGAGGGAGGACCACTGAAGCTTTCTTT,CASSLARGRTTEAFF
TRBV4-1,-,TRBJ1-2,TGCGCCAGCAGCCAAGGGGTGGCAGGTCGAAATGGCTACACCTTC,CASSQGVAGRNGYTF
TRBV5-1,-,TRBJ2-5,TGCGCCAGCAGCTTTTCCGGGGTTCAAGAGACCCAGTACTTC,CASSFSGVQETQYF
TRBV19,-,TRBJ1-1,TGTGCCAGTAGTTCCTCCAGGGCGAACACTGAAGCTTTCTTT,CASSSSRANTEAFF
TRBV19,-,TRBJ1-5,TGTGCCAGTACCCCTTTCCCTGACAGTCCCAGTCAGCCCCAGCATTTT,CASTPFPDSPSQPQHF
TRBV27,-,TRBJ2-7,TGTGCCAGCAGCCGGGGTGGAGGGTTAAGGAGTACGTACGAGCAGTACTTC,CASSRGGGLRSTYEQYF
TRBV5-1,-,TRBJ2-7,TGCGCCAGCAGCCCCACGGGCTACGAGCAGTACTTC,CASSPTGYEQYF
TRBV19,-,TRBJ1-1,TGTGCCAGTAGCCTGGGAGAAGGCACTGAAGCTTTCTTT,CASSLGEGTEAFF
TRBV5-1,-,TRBJ1-6,TGCGCCAGCAGCTTGGATCGGTCACCCCTCCACTTT,CASSLDRSPLHF
TRBV7-2,TRBD2,TRBJ2-3,TGTGCCAGCAGCTTAGCTAGCGGGAGGGCTAGGCAGTATTTT,CASSLASGRARQYF
TRBV28,-,TRBJ2-7,TGTGCCAGCAGTCCTCCCCCCCTCTACGAGCAGTACTTC,CASSPPPLYEQYF
TRBV27,-,TRBJ1-2,TGTGCCAGCAGTTTCTCAGGGGTAGGTTGGGAGCGCGGCTACACCTTC,CASSFSGVGWERGYTF
TRBV18,-,TRBJ2-1,TGTGCCAGCTCCCTACAGGGTCCCCACAATGAGCAGTTCTTC,CASSLQGPHNEQFF
TRBV6-1,-,TRBJ1-5,TGTGCCAGTCAACAGGGCGGACAGCCCCAGCATTTT,CASQQGGQPQHF
TRBV23-1,-,TRBJ1-1,TGCGCCAGCAGTCCCCCGGAGAGGGTTACTGAAGCTTTCTTT,CASSPPERVTEAFF
TRBV7-8,TRBD2,TRBJ2-7,TGTGCCAGCAGCTTAGGATTCGGACTAGCCACAAAAGGGACCTACGAGCAGTACTTC,CASSLGFGLATKGTYEQYF
TRBV9,TRBD1,TRBJ2-7,TGTGCCAGCAGCGTAGGAGGGACAGGGGACGAGCAGTACTTC,CASSVGGTGDEQYF
TRBV18,-,TRBJ1-1,TGTGCCAGCTCACCACCGGTCGGGGGAAAGGGTGAAGCTTTCTTT,CASSPPVGGKGEAFF
TRBV28,TRBD1,TRBJ2-5,TGTGCCAGCAGTCTTACAGGGGCCGAAGAGACCCAGTACTTC,CASSLTGAEETQYF
TRBV4-3,-,TRBJ1-2,TGCGCCAGCAGCCAAGATGGGGAGGGCTATGGCTACACCTTC,CASSQDGEGYGYTF
TRBV5-4,TRBD2,TRBJ2-3,TGTGCCAGCAGCTTGAAACTAGCGGGAGGAAGCACAGATACGCAGTATTTT,CASSLKLAGGSTDTQYF
TRBV27,-,TRBJ2-7,TGTGCCAGCAGTTTCTTGGGCCCTGGTGGGGAGCAGTACTTC,CASSFLGPGGEQYF
TRBV29-1,TRBD1,TRBJ1-1,TGCAGCGTGGACAGGGTGAACACTGAAGCTTTCTTT,CSVDRVNTEAFF
TRBV27,-,TRBJ1-3,TGTGCCAGCAGTTTCACAGGGCCTGGAAACACCATATATTTT,CASSFTGPGNTIYF
TRBV5-4,-,TRBJ2-6,TGTGCCAGCAGCGTCGGGGGACAGAACTCTGGGGCCAACGTCCTGACTTTC,CASSVGGQNSGANVLTF